This TCR beta chain was identified in a study of blood T cell repertoires in COVID-19. Study details: PBMCs, B-cell-depleted T cells, or T cells were the source of the cDNA or gDNA that made up the material.

Per germline, CDR1 MDHEN and CDR2 SYDVKM. The CDR3 runs to 14 residues. V dropped 7 bases and J dropped 5 bases, with 14 bases sitting between them. Cohort assignment relied on participant-reported clinical history. Per the original methods: Using reference gene primer amplification, nucleated cell counts were estimated. Only in-frame clones appear in the TCRdb table, and some are missing; sequencing was by immunoSEQ multiplex PCR. The V and J calls and clone size come from that table; D and trimming were worked out from the DNA. The sample shows about 220,000 clones, almost 90% of them seen only once.

The clonotype originates from a woman aged 45-65 years with acute COVID-19. Sequencing was done on a sample of PBMCs or T cells enriched from blood (not recorded which). The V gene is TRBV28, the J gene TRBJ1-4; D perhaps matches TRBD1 (6 bases). CDR3 residues: CASNRERPNEKLFF. The CDR3 nucleotides are TGTGCCAGCAACAGGGAGAGGCCGAATGAAAAACTGTTTTTT. Based on the CDR3 plus reference TRBV28 and TRBJ1-4, the full variable domain is DVKVTQSSRYLVKRTGEKVFLECVQDMDHENMFWYRQDPGLGLRLIYFSYDVKMKEKGDIPEGYSVSREKKERFSLILESASTNQTSMYLCASNRERPNEKLFFGSGTQLSVL.